This TCR beta chain was sequenced during a study of breast tumors, draining lymph nodes, adjacent tissues. Whole-study results and caveats: That most tumor T cells come from lymph nodes remained unproven. Findings are consistent with lymph node origin and intratumoral expansion of most tumor T cells. Luminal-like breast cancer showed significantly greater tumor-nontumor repertoire similarity than basal-like breast cancer did.

The CDR3 runs to 16 residues. Germline loops: CDR1 SGHTA, CDR2 FQGNSA. The V and J ends lost 6 bases and 2 bases respectively, with 19 bases between them. This clonotype was observed at least ten times. The antigen is unknown. TCRdb itself ran the multiplex PCR reads through MiXCR, one entry per CDR3 protein. The data hold about 32,000 distinct CDR3 sequences, with 35% to 40% observed a single time. The sequencing input was breast tumor tissue. The chain recombines TRBV7-2 with TRBJ2-5; D possibly corresponds to TRBD1 (6 bases). This sequence originates from a female donor with breast cancer. Some clones in this sample may be carry-over from other donors' samples. This CDR3 reads CASSPPVTGLQETQYF. CDR3 sequence (DNA): TGTGCCAGCAGTCCCCCCGTCACAGGGCTTCAAGAGACCCAGTACTTC.